This entry features one TCR beta chain sequence. As yet, its antigen is unknown. Trimming stripped 4 bases from V and 4 bases from J, with 7 bases between. This CDR3 is built from 12 residues. In germline, CDR1 is MNHNS, CDR2 SASEGT. This sample stems from a study of T cell repertoires in cytomegalovirus infection. Findings and caveats of the study: CMV carriers having the relevant HLA were flagged by cumulative public TCR beta family frequency.

Using its own MiXCR run on the reads, TCRdb lists one record per CDR3 protein. The sample lists some 440,000 distinct CDR3 sequences; 25% to 40% were seen once. The V gene is TRBV6-1, the J gene TRBJ1-2; D uncertain. This clonotype originated in a human donor in good health (CMV status not recorded). Some clones in this sample may be carry-over from other donors' samples. Sequenced sample: PBMCs. CDR3 nucleotide sequence: TGTGCCAGCAGTGGACCGACCTATGGCTACACCTTC. Protein: CASSGPTYGYTF.